Below, 28 T cell receptor beta chains from the same sample are listed, as sequenced in a study of OX40 agonist ivuxolimab in advanced cancers. TCRdb's copy holds only in-frame clones and misses some; the assay was immunoSEQ multiplex PCR. The data show 50,000 to 65,000 clones, with about four fifths seen just once and around 1% held by the top ten. The sequencing here drew on CD4+ or CD8+ T cells sorted from blood, taken in a trial of the OX40 agonist ivuxolimab. The source is an adult with an advanced solid tumor such as melanoma, head and neck, liver or kidney cancer.

This chain links TRBV7-8 with TRBJ2-7, with D perhaps TRBD2 (6 bases). CDR3 length equals 17 residues. V was trimmed by 0 bases and J by 0 bases, leaving 15 bases between them. The V gene's germline CDR1 is SGHVS and CDR2 FQNEAQ. CDR3 DNA sequence: TGTGCCAGCAGCTTAGCGAGCGGCGGGGTAAACTCCTACGAGCAGTACTTC. Translating it yields CASSLASGGVNSYEQYF.

The rearrangement joins TRBV7-6 to TRBJ1-6; no firm D call. The CDR3 has 14 amino acids. The V gene's germline CDR1 is SGHVS and CDR2 FNYEAQ. V shed 1 base and J shed 1 base, with 2 bases lying between them. CDR3 amino acids: CASSLESYNSPLHF. CDR3 DNA sequence: TGTGCCAGCAGCTTAGAGTCCTATAATTCACCCCTCCACTTT.

The J gene is TRBJ1-1, the V gene TRBV6-5; tentatively, D is TRBD1 (5 bases). The V end lost 0 bases, the J end lost 0 bases, and 11 bases lay between the germline ends. CDR3 length: 16 amino acids. Germline V CDR1 and CDR2: MNHEY, SVGAGI. The CDR3 coding sequence is TGTGCCAGCAGTTACTCTCGGGGGGTGATGAACACTGAAGCTTTCTTT. Its translation is CASSYSRGVMNTEAFF.

The chain is built from TRBV18 and TRBJ1-2, with D hard to call. Trimming left V 3 bases short and J 4 bases short, with 3 bases between. The germline CDR1 and CDR2 sequences are KGHSH and LQKENI. The CDR3 covers 11 residues. CDR3 coding DNA: TGTGCCAGCTCACCGGGCTATGGCTACACCTTC. It translates to CASSPGYGYTF.

The chain combines TRBV11-3 with TRBJ2-1; D remains ambiguous. Trimming shortened V by 3 bases and J by 0 bases, and 6 bases separated the two germline ends. Per germline, CDR1 SGHNT and CDR2 YENEEA. The length of the CDR3 is 14 residues. CDR3 sequence (DNA): TGTGCCAGCAGCTTCTCAAGCTCCTACAATGAGCAGTTCTTC. Its translation: CASSFSSSYNEQFF.

The chain links TRBV9 to TRBJ1-6; D is possibly TRBD1 (6 bases). Trimming removed 3 bases from V and 6 bases from J, with 16 bases in between. This CDR3 spans 16 amino acids. Germline lookup yields CDR1 SGDLS and CDR2 YYNGEE. CDR3 amino acids: CASSAGTGFGNSPLHF. For the CDR3, the DNA is TGTGCCAGCAGCGCAGGAACAGGGTTTGGTAATTCACCCCTCCACTTT.

The chain recombines TRBV11-2 with TRBJ1-4; D gene uncertain. V was cut by 5 bases and J by 2 bases, with 12 bases left in between. CDR1 and CDR2 from the germline V gene are SGHAT and FQNNGV. The CDR3 sequence is 15 residues long. For the CDR3, the DNA is TGTGCCAGCAGCCCATTTGAAGGGACTAATGAAAAACTGTTTTTT. It codes for CASSPFEGTNEKLFF. The variable domain in full, completed from reference TRBV11-2 and TRBJ1-4, reads EAGVAQSPRYKIIEKRQSVAFWCNPISGHATLYWYQQILGQGPKLLIQFQNNGVVDDSQLPKDRFSAERLKGVDSTLKIQPAKLEDSAVYLCASSPFEGTNEKLFFGSGTQLSVL.

V usage is TRBV7-2 and J usage is TRBJ2-1; D tentatively fits TRBD1 or TRBD2 (5 bases each). This CDR3 is 14 amino acids long. Germline V gene sequence: CDR1 SGHTA, CDR2 FQGNSA. The ends were cut back, 4 bases at V and 9 bases at J, with 16 bases in the middle. The CDR3 protein is CASSYRTGPGEQFF. CDR3 coding DNA: TGTGCCAGCAGCTATCGTACGGGACCGGGTGAGCAGTTCTTC.

The chain recombines TRBV6-6 with TRBJ1-2; D is uncertain. This CDR3 spans 14 amino acids. CDR1 and CDR2 from the germline V gene are MNHNY and SVGAGI (reference sequence). V was trimmed by 4 bases and J by 2 bases, leaving 11 bases between them. CDR3 in amino acids: CASSFAPPNYGYTF. In nucleotides, the CDR3 is TGTGCCAGCAGTTTTGCACCCCCGAACTATGGCTACACCTTC.

This chain uses TRBV6-1 with TRBJ2-1; a possible D gene is TRBD2 (6 bases). The V and J ends lost 6 bases and 4 bases respectively, with 16 bases between them. This CDR3 has 15 amino acids. The germline gives CDR1 MNHNS, CDR2 SASEGT. CDR3: CASSLPGGTYNEQFF. CDR3 DNA sequence: TGTGCCAGCAGCTTGCCCGGGGGAACATACAATGAGCAGTTCTTC.

The table lists this clone with a count of one. J is TRBJ2-5 and V is TRBV9, with 10 bases aligning to TRBD2. V lost 0 bases and J lost 4; bases outside the gene matches: 6. Germline V lookup: CDR1 SGDLS, CDR2 YYNGEE. The CDR3 is 16 residues long. In DNA, the CDR3 is TGTGCCAGCAGCGTAGGGAAGCGGGGGGGCTCAGAGACCCAGTACTTC. It is translated as CASSVGKRGGSETQYF.

The chain recombines TRBV13 with TRBJ1-2; 9 nucleotides agree with TRBD1. The CDR3 sequence is 14 residues long. Germline loops: CDR1 PRHDT, CDR2 FYEKMQ (reference sequence). V shed 6 bases and J 7 bases; nucleotides not matched to a gene: 9. CDR3 region: CASSTRDRGVGYTF. CDR3 nucleotide sequence: TGTGCCAGCAGTACCCGCGACAGGGGGGTTGGCTACACCTTC.

The chain carries TRBV19 and TRBJ2-5; D is possibly TRBD1 or TRBD2 (6 bases each). Germline CDR1 and CDR2: LNHDA and SQIVND (reference sequence). V lost 4 bases, J lost 2 bases, and 23 bases lay in between. The CDR3 totals 18 residues. CDR3 protein: CASSTTFLRGTHQETQYF. For the CDR3, the DNA is TGTGCCAGTAGTACAACTTTCCTACGCGGGACACATCAAGAGACCCAGTACTTC.

There are a few counts of this clone. The rearrangement joins TRBV29-1 to TRBJ1-1, with no clear D. Germline CDR1 and CDR2: SQVTM and ANQGSEA. Trimming cost V 4 bases and J 8 bases, with 20 bases left between them. CDR3 length: 14 residues. The CDR3 bases are TGCAGCGTTGTTTTAGGCCCCGGAGGATACGAAGCTTTCTTT. Translating it yields CSVVLGPGGYEAFF.

This sequence joins TRBV9 and TRBJ2-7, with 8 positions matching TRBD2. CDR3 length: 18 amino acids. Germline CDR1 reads SGDLS; CDR2 reads YYNGEE. J gave up 0 bases and V 0 bases, and 11 bases lay outside the gene matches. CDR3 sequence: CASSVGLAGGRFSYEQYF. The DNA for the CDR3 is TGTGCCAGCAGCGTAGGTCTCGCGGGGGGCCGTTTCTCCTACGAGCAGTACTTC.

The chain couples TRBV7-9 to TRBJ2-7, with a tentative D call TRBD1 (5 bases). The CDR3 contains 15 residues. The V and J ends lost 1 base and 2 bases respectively, with 12 bases between them. Germline CDR1 reads SEHNR; CDR2 reads FQNEAQ (reference sequence). This CDR3 reads CASSLEGVRTYEQYF. In DNA, the CDR3 is TGTGCCAGCAGCTTAGAAGGGGTGCGAACCTACGAGCAGTACTTC. The variable domain in full, completed from reference TRBV7-9 and TRBJ2-7, reads DTGVSQNPRHKITKRGQNVTFRCDPISEHNRLYWYRQTLGQGPEFLTYFQNEAQLEKSRLLSDRFSAERPKGSFSTLEIQRTEQGDSAMYLCASSLEGVRTYEQYFGPGTRLTVT.

This clone was seen just once. With a much larger clone just one base away, this may be a read error. The V call is TRBV7-2, the J call TRBJ1-3, with D maybe TRBD1 (6 bases). The CDR3 consists of 16 residues. In germline, CDR1 is SGHTA, CDR2 FQGNSA. The CDR3 nucleotides read TGTGCCAGCAGCGACGGAGGCAGGGGCACTGGAAGCACCATATATTTT. This encodes CASSDGGRGTGSTIYF.

The chain combines TRBV18 with TRBJ1-1; D gene unclear. This CDR3 region has 16 residues. Germline V gives CDR1 KGHSH, CDR2 LQKENI. V lost 3 bases and J 1 base, leaving 15 bases between the germline ends. CDR3 in DNA: TGTGCCAGCTCACCTTTAATTGGGCCAAAGAACACTGAAGCTTTCTTT. This encodes CASSPLIGPKNTEAFF.

This clone was recorded a few times. V gene TRBV2 combines with J gene TRBJ1-6, with 7 bases lining up with TRBD1. The germline CDR1 and CDR2 sequences are SNHLY and FYNNEI. Trimming took 6 bases from V and 14 from J; bases not matched to a gene: 7. The CDR3 is 12 residues long. CDR3 residues: CASRDRQEALHF. CDR3 bases: TGTGCCAGCAGGGACAGGCAAGAGGCCCTCCACTTT.

This clone was counted a few times. CDR3 sequence: CASSSGLATDTQYF. The CDR3, as DNA: TGTGCCAGCAGTTCGGGACTAGCGACAGATACGCAGTATTTT. The J gene is TRBJ2-3, the V gene TRBV5-4, with 10 bases lining up with TRBD2. Germline lookup yields CDR1 SGHNT and CDR2 YYREEE (reference sequence). The CDR3 extends over 14 amino acids. Unmatched junction bases numbered 3, after V lost 5 bases and J lost 3 bases.

The chain carries TRBV25-1 and TRBJ1-2; TRBD1 aligns across 8 bases. This CDR3 spans 14 amino acids. J was trimmed by 1 base and V by 4 bases; bases with no gene match: 2. Germline V gives CDR1 MGHDK, CDR2 SYGVNS. CDR3 protein: CASSVGQGNYGYTF. The CDR3 region has the DNA TGTGCCAGCAGTGTCGGACAGGGTAACTATGGCTACACCTTC.

The rearrangement links TRBV5-1 to TRBJ2-3; D unresolved. The CDR3 totals 15 residues. Between the trimmed V and J ends, which lost 2 bases and 2 bases, there was a span of 12 bases. Germline assignment: CDR1 SGHRS and CDR2 YFSETQ. The CDR3 protein is CASSFNSEVTDTQYF. The CDR3 DNA follows: TGCGCCAGCAGCTTCAACTCTGAGGTCACAGATACGCAGTATTTT.

The chain's CDR3 is CASSQADAVWDEQFF. CDR3 nucleotide sequence: TGTGCCAGCTCGCAGGCGGACGCCGTCTGGGATGAGCAGTTCTTC. The chain employs TRBV6-5 and TRBJ2-1; D is ambiguous. Germline V gene lookup returns CDR1 MNHEY and CDR2 SVGAGI. The V end lost 8 bases, the J end lost 8 bases, and 22 bases lay between the germline ends. The CDR3 extends over 15 amino acids.

The chain uses TRBV5-1 and TRBJ1-1, with unresolved D. The CDR3 runs 13 residues. Germline V CDR1 and CDR2: SGHRS, YFSETQ. V was pared by 5 bases and J by 3 bases, with 11 bases between. CDR3 sequence (DNA): TGCGCCAGCAGTAAGGGTAGGGACACTGAAGCTTTCTTT. This encodes CASSKGRDTEAFF. Drawing the rest from reference TRBV5-1 and TRBJ1-1, the complete variable domain is KAGVTQTPRYLIKTRGQQVTLSCSPISGHRSVSWYQQTPGQGLQFLFEYFSETQRNKGNFPGRFSGRQFSNSRSEMNVSTLELGDSALYLCASSKGRDTEAFFGQGTRLTVV.

The sample holds one count of this clone. The V and J genes are TRBV19 and TRBJ1-2; D gene uncertain. From germline, CDR1 is LNHDA and CDR2 SQIVND (reference sequence). V was clipped by 1 base and J by 4 bases, with 13 bases between them. The CDR3 loop spans 15 amino acids. The CDR3 is CASSIALGPSYGYTF. The DNA for the CDR3 is TGTGCCAGTAGTATAGCCCTCGGACCCAGCTATGGCTACACCTTC.

This clone was recorded a few times. The J gene is TRBJ1-1, the V gene TRBV2, with D unresolved. V gave up 11 bases and J gave up 1 base, with 14 bases separating them. Germline V gene data show CDR1 as SNHLY and CDR2 as FYNNEI. The CDR3 consists of 13 residues. The CDR3: CASMVLGNTEAFF. The CDR3 DNA follows: TGTGCCTCTATGGTCCTAGGGAACACTGAAGCTTTCTTT.

The sample holds one count of this clone. The chain has TRBV5-1 and TRBJ2-5; 10 bases are shared with TRBD2. Trimming took 1 base from V and 2 from J; bases not matched to a gene: 2. In germline, CDR1 is SGHRS, CDR2 YFSETQ. The CDR3 is 15 amino acids. CDR3 coding DNA: TGCGCCAGCAGCTTGACACTAGCGGGGCAAGAGACCCAGTACTTC. This encodes CASSLTLAGQETQYF.

By frequency in the sample, this clone is medium-sized (0.01 to 0.1%). CDR3 sequence (DNA): TGCGCCAGCAGCTTGGGACAGGGAGATTACGGCTACACCTTC. Protein sequence: CASSLGQGDYGYTF. The rearrangement joins TRBV5-1 to TRBJ1-2; 7 bases map to TRBD1. The germline V gene encodes CDR1 SGHRS and CDR2 YFSETQ. The CDR3 extends over 14 amino acids. V lost 0 bases and J lost 8; bases outside the gene matches: 7.